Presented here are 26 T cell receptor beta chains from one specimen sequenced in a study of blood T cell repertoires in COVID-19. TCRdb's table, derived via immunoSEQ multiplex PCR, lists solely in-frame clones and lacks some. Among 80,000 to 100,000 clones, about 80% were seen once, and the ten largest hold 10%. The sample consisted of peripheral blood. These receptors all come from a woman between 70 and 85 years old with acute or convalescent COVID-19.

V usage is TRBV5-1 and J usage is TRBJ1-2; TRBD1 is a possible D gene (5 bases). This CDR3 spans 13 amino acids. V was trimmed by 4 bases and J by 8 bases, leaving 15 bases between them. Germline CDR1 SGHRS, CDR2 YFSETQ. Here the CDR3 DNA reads TGCGCCAGCAGCCCCTCAAGGGGAGGGGGCTACACCTTC. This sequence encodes CASSPSRGGGYTF.

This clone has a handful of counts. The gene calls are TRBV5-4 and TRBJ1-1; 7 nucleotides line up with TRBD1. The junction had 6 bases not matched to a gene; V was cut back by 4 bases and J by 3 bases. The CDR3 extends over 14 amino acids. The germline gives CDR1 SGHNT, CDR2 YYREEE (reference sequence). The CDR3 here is CASSPGQHYTEAFF. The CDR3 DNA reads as TGTGCCAGCAGCCCGGGACAGCACTACACTGAAGCTTTCTTT.

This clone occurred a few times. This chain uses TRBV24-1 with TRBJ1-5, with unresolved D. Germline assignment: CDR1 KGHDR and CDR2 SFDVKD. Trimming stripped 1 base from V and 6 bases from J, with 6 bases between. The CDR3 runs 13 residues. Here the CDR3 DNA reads TGTGCCACCAGTGATTTCCCGGGTCAGCCCCAGCATTTT. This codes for CATSDFPGQPQHF.

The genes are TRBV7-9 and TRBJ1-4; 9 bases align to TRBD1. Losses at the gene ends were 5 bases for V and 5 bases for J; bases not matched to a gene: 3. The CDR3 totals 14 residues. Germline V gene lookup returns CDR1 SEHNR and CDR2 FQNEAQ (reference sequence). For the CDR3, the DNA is TGTGCCAGCAGCCTGGGACAGGGAAATGAAAAACTGTTTTTT. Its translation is CASSLGQGNEKLFF. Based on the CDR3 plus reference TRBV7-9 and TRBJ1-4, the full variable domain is DTGVSQNPRHKITKRGQNVTFRCDPISEHNRLYWYRQTLGQGPEFLTYFQNEAQLEKSRLLSDRFSAERPKGSFSTLEIQRTEQGDSAMYLCASSLGQGNEKLFFGSGTQLSVL.

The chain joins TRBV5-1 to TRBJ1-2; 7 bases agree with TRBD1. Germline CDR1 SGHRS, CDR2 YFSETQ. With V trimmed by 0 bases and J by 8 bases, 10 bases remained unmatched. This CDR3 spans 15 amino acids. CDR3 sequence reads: CASSLGQGPAGGYTF. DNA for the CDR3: TGCGCCAGCAGCTTGGGACAGGGCCCGGCGGGGGGCTACACCTTC.

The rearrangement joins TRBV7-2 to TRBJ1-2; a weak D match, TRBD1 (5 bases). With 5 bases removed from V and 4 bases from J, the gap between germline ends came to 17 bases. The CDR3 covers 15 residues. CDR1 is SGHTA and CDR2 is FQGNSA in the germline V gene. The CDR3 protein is CASSPTQGRRYGYTF. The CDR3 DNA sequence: TGTGCCAGCAGCCCTACTCAGGGAAGGCGCTATGGCTACACCTTC.

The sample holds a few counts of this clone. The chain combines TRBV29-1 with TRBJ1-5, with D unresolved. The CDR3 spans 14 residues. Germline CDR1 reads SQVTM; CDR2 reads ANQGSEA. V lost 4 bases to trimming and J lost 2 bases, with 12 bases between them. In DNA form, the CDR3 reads TGCAGCGTTGCCTATGTTGGAGGCAATCAGCCCCAGCATTTT. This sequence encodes CSVAYVGGNQPQHF.

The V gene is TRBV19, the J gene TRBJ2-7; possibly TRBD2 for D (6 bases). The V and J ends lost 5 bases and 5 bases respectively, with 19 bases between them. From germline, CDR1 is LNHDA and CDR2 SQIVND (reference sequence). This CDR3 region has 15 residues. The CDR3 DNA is TGTGCCAGTAGTTCCCGACTGGGCGGGAACGACGAGCAGTACTTC. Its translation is CASSSRLGGNDEQYF.

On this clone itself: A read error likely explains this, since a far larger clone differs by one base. The CDR3 DNA is TGTGCCAGCACCTTCTCCTACGAGCAGTACTTC. Translation gives CASTFSYEQYF. V usage is TRBV6-5 and J usage is TRBJ2-7, with unresolved D. From germline, CDR1 is MNHEY and CDR2 SVGAGI. The CDR3 has 11 residues. Trimming took 7 bases from V and 0 from J, leaving 4 bases between them.

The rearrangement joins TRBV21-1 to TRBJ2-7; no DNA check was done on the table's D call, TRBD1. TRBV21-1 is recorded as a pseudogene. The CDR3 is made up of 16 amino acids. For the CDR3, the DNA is TGTGCCAGCACCTCGAGACACGAGGACAGGAGGTACGAGCAGTACTTC. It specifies CASTSRHEDRRYEQYF.

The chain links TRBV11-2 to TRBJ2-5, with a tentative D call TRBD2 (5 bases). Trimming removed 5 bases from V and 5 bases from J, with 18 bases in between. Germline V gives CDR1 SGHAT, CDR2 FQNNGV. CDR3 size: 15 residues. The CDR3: CASSPPSGTGETQYF. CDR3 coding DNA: TGTGCCAGCAGCCCCCCCTCGGGCACGGGGGAGACCCAGTACTTC.

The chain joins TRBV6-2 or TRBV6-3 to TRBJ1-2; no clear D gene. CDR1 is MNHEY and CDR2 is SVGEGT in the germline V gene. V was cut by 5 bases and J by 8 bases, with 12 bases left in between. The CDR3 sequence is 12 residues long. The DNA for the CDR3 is TGTGCCAGCAGTCGCCCAGGCTTGGGCTACACCTTC. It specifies CASSRPGLGYTF.

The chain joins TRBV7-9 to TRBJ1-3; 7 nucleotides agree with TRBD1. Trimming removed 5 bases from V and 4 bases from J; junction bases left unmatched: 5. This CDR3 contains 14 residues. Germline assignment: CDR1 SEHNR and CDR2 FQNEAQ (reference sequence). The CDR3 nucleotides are TGTGCCAGCAGCCCTACAGGGGCAGGAAACACCATATATTTT. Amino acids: CASSPTGAGNTIYF.

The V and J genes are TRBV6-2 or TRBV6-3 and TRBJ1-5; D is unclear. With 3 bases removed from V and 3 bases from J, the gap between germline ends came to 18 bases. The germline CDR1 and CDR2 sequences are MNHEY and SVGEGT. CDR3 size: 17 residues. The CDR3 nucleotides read TGTGCCAGCAGTTATCGAACTCGGGGTATGAACAATCAGCCCCAGCATTTT. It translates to CASSYRTRGMNNQPQHF.

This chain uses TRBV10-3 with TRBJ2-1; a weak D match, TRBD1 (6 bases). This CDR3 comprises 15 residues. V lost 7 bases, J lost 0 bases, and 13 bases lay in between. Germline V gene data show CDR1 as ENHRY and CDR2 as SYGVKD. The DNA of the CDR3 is TGTGCCATCAATGGCGGCAGGGGCTCCTACAATGAGCAGTTCTTC. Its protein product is CAINGGRGSYNEQFF.

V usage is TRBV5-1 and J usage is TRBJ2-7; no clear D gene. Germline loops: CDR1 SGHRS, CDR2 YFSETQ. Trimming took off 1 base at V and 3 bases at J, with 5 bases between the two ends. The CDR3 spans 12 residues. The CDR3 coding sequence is TGCGCCAGCAGCTTGACATTCTACGAGCAGTACTTC. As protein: CASSLTFYEQYF.

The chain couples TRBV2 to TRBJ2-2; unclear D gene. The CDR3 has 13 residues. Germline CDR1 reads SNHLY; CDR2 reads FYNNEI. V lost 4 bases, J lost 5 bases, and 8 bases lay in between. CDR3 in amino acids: CASSVLETGELFF. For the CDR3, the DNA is TGTGCCAGCAGTGTTCTAGAAACCGGGGAGCTGTTTTTT.

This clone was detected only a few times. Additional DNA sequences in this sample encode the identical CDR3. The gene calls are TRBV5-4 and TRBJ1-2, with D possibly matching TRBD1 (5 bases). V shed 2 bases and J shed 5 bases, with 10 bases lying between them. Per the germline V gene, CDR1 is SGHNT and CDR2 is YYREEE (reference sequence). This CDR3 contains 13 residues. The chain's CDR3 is CASSLDRGYGYTF. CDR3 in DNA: TGTGCCAGCAGCTTAGACAGAGGATATGGCTACACCTTC.

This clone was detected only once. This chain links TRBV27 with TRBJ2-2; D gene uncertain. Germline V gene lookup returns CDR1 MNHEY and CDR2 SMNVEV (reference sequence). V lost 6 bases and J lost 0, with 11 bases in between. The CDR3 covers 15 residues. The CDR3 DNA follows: TGTGCCAGCAGGCCCCGCGACACGAACACCGGGGAGCTGTTTTTT. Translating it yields CASRPRDTNTGELFF.

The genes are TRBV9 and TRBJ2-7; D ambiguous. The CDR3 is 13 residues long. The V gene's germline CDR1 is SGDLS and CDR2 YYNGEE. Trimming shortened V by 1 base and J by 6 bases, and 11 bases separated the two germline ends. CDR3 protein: CASSVTPSGEQYF. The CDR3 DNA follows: TGTGCCAGCAGCGTAACCCCGAGTGGCGAGCAGTACTTC.

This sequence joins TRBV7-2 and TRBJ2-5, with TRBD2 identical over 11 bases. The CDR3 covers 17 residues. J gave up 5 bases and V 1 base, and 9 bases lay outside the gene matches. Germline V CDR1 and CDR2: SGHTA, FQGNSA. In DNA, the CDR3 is TGTGCCAGCAGCTTAGTGGGGACTAGCGGCCCGCGGGAGACCCAGTACTTC. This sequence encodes CASSLVGTSGPRETQYF.

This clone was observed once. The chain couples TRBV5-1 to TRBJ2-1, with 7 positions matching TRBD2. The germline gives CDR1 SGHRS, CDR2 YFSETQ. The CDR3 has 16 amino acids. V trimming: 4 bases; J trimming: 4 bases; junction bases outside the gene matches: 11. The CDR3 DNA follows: TGCGCCAGCAGCCCCGGTGGGGGGGGGTCATACAATGAGCAGTTCTTC. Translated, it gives CASSPGGGGSYNEQFF.

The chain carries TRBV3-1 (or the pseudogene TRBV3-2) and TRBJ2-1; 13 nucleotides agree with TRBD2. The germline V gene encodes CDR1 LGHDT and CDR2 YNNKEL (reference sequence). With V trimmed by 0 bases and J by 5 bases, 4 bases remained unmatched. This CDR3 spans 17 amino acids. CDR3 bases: TGTGCCAGCAGCCAAGAACGGGGACTAGCGGGACACAATGAGCAGTTCTTC. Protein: CASSQERGLAGHNEQFF.

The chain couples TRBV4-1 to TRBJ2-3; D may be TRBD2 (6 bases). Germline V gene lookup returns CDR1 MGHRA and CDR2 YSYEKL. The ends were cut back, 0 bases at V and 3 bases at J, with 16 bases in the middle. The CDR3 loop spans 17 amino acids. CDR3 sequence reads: CASSQDPPGLLTDTQYF. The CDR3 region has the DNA TGCGCCAGCAGCCAAGATCCCCCGGGACTTCTTACAGATACGCAGTATTTT.

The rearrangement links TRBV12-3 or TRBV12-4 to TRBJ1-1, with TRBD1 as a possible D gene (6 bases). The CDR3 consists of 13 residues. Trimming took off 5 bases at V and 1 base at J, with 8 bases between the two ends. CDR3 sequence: CASSKTGNTEAFF. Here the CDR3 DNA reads TGTGCCAGCAGTAAGACAGGGAACACTGAAGCTTTCTTT.

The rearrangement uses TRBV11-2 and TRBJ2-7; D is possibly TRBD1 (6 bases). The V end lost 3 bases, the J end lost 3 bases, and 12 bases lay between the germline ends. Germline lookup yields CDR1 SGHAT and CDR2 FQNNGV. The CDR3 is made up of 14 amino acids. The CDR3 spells CASSFRDTLYEQYF. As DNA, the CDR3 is TGTGCCAGCAGCTTCCGGGACACCCTCTACGAGCAGTACTTC.